This TCR beta chain was identified in a study of regulatory T cells in long-lasting Graves disease. V lost 5 bases and J lost 9, with 34 bases in between. This CDR3 is 20 amino acids long. Germline V gene sequence: CDR1 MDHEN, CDR2 SYDVKM. Time point described: persistent/refractory GD, antithyroid drugs over 5 years with positive TRAb. After RNA was extracted from PBMCs, the TCR library was made from it. For TCR beta, libraries came from iRepertoire HTBI primers and Arm-PCR of CDR3 regions. TCRdb recomputed calls from the multiplex PCR reads with MiXCR, one row per CDR3 protein. The repertoire holds a few hundred thousand distinct CDR3 sequences, with approximately 23% as singletons. This clonotype was observed many times.

Material: peripheral blood mononuclear cells (PBMCs), obtained when the disease was refractory, from a patient treated with antithyroid drugs. The sequence came from a female donor with Graves disease. The chain carries TRBV28 and TRBJ1-4; the D gene is possibly TRBD1 (6 bases). As DNA, the CDR3 is TGTGCCAGCAGTGAGATGCTGACAGGTACATCTGGAGGGACCCTGAAAAAACTGTTTTTT. This gives the protein CASSEMLTGTSGGTLKKLFF.